The rows below give T cell receptor beta chains drawn from one sample of a study of identical twins. TCRdb itself ran the 5' RACE reads through MiXCR, one entry per CDR3 protein. In the table there are approximately 890,000 distinct CDR3 sequences, approximately 13% of which are singletons. These same data were also listed under a study on yellow fever vaccine responses in identical twins.

The source material was PBMCs. The receptors shown here come from a woman aged 18-35 years in good health. The CDR3 runs from the conserved cysteine through the conserved F or W. The D gene is left open where the match is weak. Rows may omit the clone size; those that give it use once, few, many or a size class.

v_gene: TRBV27
abundance: -
j_gene: TRBJ1-2
d_gene: -
CDR3aa: CASSSGSRYGYTF
CDR3nt: TGTGCCAGCAGTTCAGGAAGCCGCTATGGCTACACCTTC

v_gene: TRBV20-1
abundance: -
j_gene: TRBJ2-3
d_gene: TRBD2
CDR3aa: CSARDRGLVWPDTQYF
CDR3nt: TGCAGTGCTAGAGATAGGGGACTAGTGTGGCCAGATACGCAGTATTTT

v_gene: TRBV10-3
abundance: many
j_gene: TRBJ2-3
d_gene: -
CDR3aa: CATYPPELVGTTDTQYF
CDR3nt: TGTGCCACCTACCCCCCGGAACTCGTAGGGACCACAGATACGCAGTATTTT

v_gene: TRBV18
abundance: -
j_gene: TRBJ2-7
d_gene: TRBD1
CDR3aa: CASSPSSGTGGREQYF
CDR3nt: TGTGCCAGCTCACCCAGCTCCGGGACAGGGGGCCGCGAGCAGTACTTC

v_gene: TRBV12-3/TRBV12-4
abundance: many
j_gene: TRBJ2-7
d_gene: -
CDR3aa: CASSQRDTYLNEQYF
CDR3nt: TGTGCCAGCAGCCAGAGGGACACCTATCTCAACGAGCAGTACTTC

v_gene: TRBV11-3
abundance: -
j_gene: TRBJ2-2
d_gene: -
CDR3aa: CASSFRRPTRYTGELFF
CDR3nt: TGTGCCAGCAGCTTTCGTAGACCTACGCGGTACACCGGGGAGCTGTTTTTT

v_gene: TRBV11-2
abundance: few
j_gene: TRBJ2-2
d_gene: TRBD1
CDR3aa: CASSSNRGPNTGELFF
CDR3nt: TGTGCCAGCAGCTCCAACAGGGGCCCGAACACCGGGGAGCTGTTTTTT

v_gene: TRBV27
abundance: few
j_gene: TRBJ2-7
d_gene: -
CDR3aa: CASSTGTISYEQYF
CDR3nt: TGTGCCAGCAGTACCGGGACAATCTCCTACGAGCAGTACTTC

v_gene: TRBV6-5
abundance: -
j_gene: TRBJ1-6
d_gene: -
CDR3aa: CASSYSGQGRSPLHF
CDR3nt: TGTGCCAGCAGTTACTCGGGGCAGGGACGGTCACCCCTCCACTTT

v_gene: TRBV3-1
abundance: -
j_gene: TRBJ1-1
d_gene: -
CDR3aa: CASRDFMNTEAFF
CDR3nt: TGTGCCAGCAGGGACTTCATGAACACTGAAGCTTTCTTT

v_gene: TRBV20-1
abundance: -
j_gene: TRBJ2-3
d_gene: TRBD2
CDR3aa: CSARGSHRLAGFTDTQYF
CDR3nt: TGCAGTGCTAGAGGCTCGCACCGACTAGCGGGCTTCACAGATACGCAGTATTTT

v_gene: TRBV4-1
abundance: many
j_gene: TRBJ2-1
d_gene: TRBD2
CDR3aa: CASSQVWGGSPYNEQFF
CDR3nt: TGCGCCAGCAGCCAAGTATGGGGCGGGAGCCCTTACAATGAGCAGTTCTTC